The clone carrying this TCR beta chain has a handful of counts. Antigen specificity is unknown. TCRdb ran MiXCR on the reads and lists one entry per CDR3 protein. The sample records some 800,000 distinct CDR3 sequences, 30% to 35% being singletons. These data are taken from a study of T cell repertoires in cytomegalovirus infection. The overall study: Public TCR beta signatures marked donors with CMV infection and the matching HLA.

Study-wide results and caveats: The study found HLA-C-restricted CMV-specific TCR beta clonotypes dominating the ex vivo response.

The CDR3 has 14 residues. CDR1 and CDR2 from the germline V gene are LGHNA and YNFKEQ. Trimming removed 1 base from V and 6 bases from J, with 12 bases in between. The sample in question was cultured CD8+ T cells from PBMCs, obtained from culture after CMV antigen stimulation. The sequence came from a human donor in good health (CMV status not recorded). Some clones in this sample may be carry-over from other donors' samples. The chain couples TRBV4-2 to TRBJ1-1; the D is unclear. The CDR3 reads CASSQGGQAAEAFF. CDR3 sequence (DNA): TGTGCCAGCAGCCAAGGGGGTCAGGCCGCTGAAGCTTTCTTT.